This TCR beta chain was retrieved from a study of T-cell reconstitution after alpha-beta-depleted transplantation in children. Points from the study as a whole: Fresh T-cell production supplied most of the T-cell counts and diversity seen one year after transplant.

This CDR3 region has 17 residues. Trimming removed 6 bases at V and 1 base at J, with 18 bases between. About this clonotype itself: Its antigen is still unknown.

A library of TCRbeta sequences, prepared with unique molecular identifiers, was generated. Using its own MiXCR run on the PCR reads, TCRdb lists one record per CDR3 protein. The sample contains about 980,000 distinct CDR3 sequences, about 30% of which appear only once. This TCR came from a boy younger than two who had a stem cell transplant for SCID, so the T cells may come from the graft donor. V usage is TRBV12-3 or TRBV12-4 and J usage is TRBJ1-4, with TRBD1 as a possible D gene (5 bases). The sample was PBMCs, mostly from graft donor cells, taken 360 days after TCRalphabeta/CD19-depleted stem cell transplant. CDR3 sequence (DNA): TGTGCCAGCAGCCTCGGGGGTGGGTTAGGAACTAATGAAAAACTGTTTTTT. Translated: CASSLGGGLGTNEKLFF.